The rows below give T cell receptor beta chains drawn from one sample of a study of shared clonotypes between healthy human individuals. Assay used: immunoSEQ multiplex PCR; TCRdb lists only in-frame clones, some missing. Found here are under 1,100,000 clones, approximately 68% of them singletons; the top ten hold 1.5%. Sequenced: memory CD4+ T cells sorted from blood. The source of these receptors is a young man in good health. CDR3s include the opening cysteine and the closing phenylalanine or tryptophan. Fields, in order: D gene, J gene, V gene, clone size, CDR3 protein, CDR3 DNA. A D gene is named only where the DNA matches it firmly. Some rows mark clone size as missing; the rest say once, few, many or name a class of expanded clone.

- TRBJ1-2 TRBV4-2 once CASSQVGTRDGYTF TGTGCCAGCAGCCAAGTCGGGACTCGGGATGGCTACACCTTC
- TRBJ1-2 TRBV18 - CASSPPVGVGYTF TGTGCCAGCTCACCACCGGTCGGCGTGGGCTACACCTTC
- TRBJ1-3 TRBV4-1 - CASSQVKGAGNTIYF TGCGCCAGCAGCCAAGTAAAAGGGGCTGGAAACACCATATATTTT
- TRBJ2-2 TRBV21-1 once CASSKDPAGVPGELFF TGTGCCAGCAGCAAAGATCCAGCGGGAGTCCCCGGGGAGCTGTTTTTT
- TRBJ1-5 TRBV2 once CASSVGGTSNQPQHF TGTGCCAGCAGTGTTGGGGGGACGAGCAATCAGCCCCAGCATTTT
- TRBJ1-2 TRBV7-3 - CASSSSRESGYTF TGTGCCAGCAGCTCGTCCAGGGAGTCTGGCTACACCTTC
- TRBJ2-4 TRBV2 few CASSRDQGIKNIQYF TGTGCCAGCAGTCGGGACCAAGGTATCAAAAACATTCAGTACTTC
TRBD2 TRBJ2-2 TRBV7-2 once CASSLAPGLYTGELFF TGTGCCAGCAGCTTAGCCCCGGGACTATACACCGGGGAGCTGTTTTTT
- TRBJ1-2 TRBV10-2 - CASSDGAGYTF TGCGCCAGCAGTGATGGTGCTGGCTACACCTTC
TRBD1 TRBJ1-2 TRBV19 - CASSLGQVLYGYTF TGTGCCAGTAGCCTGGGACAGGTACTCTATGGCTACACCTTC
- TRBJ1-1 TRBV5-1 - CASSPPVTNTEAFF TGCGCCAGCAGCCCCCCAGTTACTAACACTGAAGCTTTCTTT
TRBD1 TRBJ2-7 TRBV11-2 - CASSVQGSSYEQYF TGTGCCAGCAGCGTACAGGGGTCGTCGTACGAGCAGTACTTC
- TRBJ2-1 TRBV5-1 - CASSLDYNEQFF TGCGCCAGCAGCTTGGACTACAATGAGCAGTTCTTC
- TRBJ2-3 TRBV7-9 - CASSLSTTRSDTQYF TGTGCCAGCAGCTTATCAACGACTAGGTCGGATACGCAGTATTTT
- TRBJ2-7 TRBV10-2 - CASSEPSADLTYEQYF TGCGCCAGCAGTGAGCCTAGCGCAGATTTAACCTACGAGCAGTACTTC
- TRBJ2-1 TRBV9 - CASSVAGVAPAHEQFF TGTGCCAGCAGCGTAGCTGGGGTAGCGCCCGCGCATGAGCAGTTCTTC
TRBD2 TRBJ2-7 TRBV5-4 - CASSNPGTTSYEQYF TGTGCCAGCAGCAATCCCGGGACTACGTCCTACGAGCAGTACTTC
- TRBJ1-5 TRBV19 - CASSILRNVRNQPQHF TGTGCCAGTAGTATTCTTCGGAATGTCCGCAATCAGCCCCAGCATTTT
- TRBJ1-6 TRBV7-3 few CASSRGGSNSPLHF TGTGCCAGCAGCCGTGGTGGGAGTAACTCACCCCTCCACTTT
- TRBJ1-1 TRBV6-5 - CASRYRVNTEAFF TGTGCCAGCAGGTACAGGGTGAACACTGAAGCTTTCTTT
- TRBJ1-3 TRBV11-2 - CASSFEGNTIYF TGTGCCAGCAGCTTCGAAGGAAACACCATATATTTT
- TRBJ1-2 TRBV7-2 once CASSLPQGLANYGYTF TGTGCCAGCAGCCTACCCCAGGGCCTAGCTAACTATGGCTACACCTTC